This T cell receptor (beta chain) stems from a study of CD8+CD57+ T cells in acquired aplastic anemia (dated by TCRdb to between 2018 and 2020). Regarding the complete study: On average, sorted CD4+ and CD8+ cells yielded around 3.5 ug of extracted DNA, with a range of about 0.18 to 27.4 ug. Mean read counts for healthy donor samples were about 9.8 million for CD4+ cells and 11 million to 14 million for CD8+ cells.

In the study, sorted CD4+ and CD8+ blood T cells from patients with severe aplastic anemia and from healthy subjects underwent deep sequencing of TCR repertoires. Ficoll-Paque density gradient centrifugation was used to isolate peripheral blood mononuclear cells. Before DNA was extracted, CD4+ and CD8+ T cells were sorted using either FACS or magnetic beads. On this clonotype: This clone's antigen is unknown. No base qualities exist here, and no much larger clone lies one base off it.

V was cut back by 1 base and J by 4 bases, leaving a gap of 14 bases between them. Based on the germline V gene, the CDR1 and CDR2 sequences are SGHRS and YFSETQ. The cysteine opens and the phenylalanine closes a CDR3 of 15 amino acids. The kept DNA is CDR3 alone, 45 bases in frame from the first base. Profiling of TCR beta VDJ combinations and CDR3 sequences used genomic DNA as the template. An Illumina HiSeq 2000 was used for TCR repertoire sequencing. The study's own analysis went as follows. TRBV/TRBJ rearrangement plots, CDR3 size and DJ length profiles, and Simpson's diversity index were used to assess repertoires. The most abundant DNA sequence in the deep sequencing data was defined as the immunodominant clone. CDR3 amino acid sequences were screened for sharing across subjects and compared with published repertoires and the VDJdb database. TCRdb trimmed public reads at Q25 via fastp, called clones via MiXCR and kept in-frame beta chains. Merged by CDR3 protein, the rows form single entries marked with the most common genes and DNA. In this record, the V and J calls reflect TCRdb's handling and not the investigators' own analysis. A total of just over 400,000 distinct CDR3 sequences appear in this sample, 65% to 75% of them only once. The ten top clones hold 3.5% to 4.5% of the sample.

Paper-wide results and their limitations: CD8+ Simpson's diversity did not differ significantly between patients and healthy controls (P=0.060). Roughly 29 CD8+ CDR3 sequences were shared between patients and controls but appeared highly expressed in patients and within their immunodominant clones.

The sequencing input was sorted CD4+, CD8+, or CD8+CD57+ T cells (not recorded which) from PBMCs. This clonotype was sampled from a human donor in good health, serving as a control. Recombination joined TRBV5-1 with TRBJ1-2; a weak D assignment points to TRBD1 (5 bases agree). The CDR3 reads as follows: CASSLSLAGGYGYTF. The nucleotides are TGCGCCAGCAGCTTGTCCCTAGCGGGGGGCTATGGCTACACCTTC. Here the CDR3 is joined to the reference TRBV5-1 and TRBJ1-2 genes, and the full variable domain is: KAGVTQTPRYLIKTRGQQVTLSCSPISGHRSVSWYQQTPGQGLQFLFEYFSETQRNKGNFPGRFSGRQFSNSRSEMNVSTLELGDSALYLCASSLSLAGGYGYTFGSGTRLTVV.